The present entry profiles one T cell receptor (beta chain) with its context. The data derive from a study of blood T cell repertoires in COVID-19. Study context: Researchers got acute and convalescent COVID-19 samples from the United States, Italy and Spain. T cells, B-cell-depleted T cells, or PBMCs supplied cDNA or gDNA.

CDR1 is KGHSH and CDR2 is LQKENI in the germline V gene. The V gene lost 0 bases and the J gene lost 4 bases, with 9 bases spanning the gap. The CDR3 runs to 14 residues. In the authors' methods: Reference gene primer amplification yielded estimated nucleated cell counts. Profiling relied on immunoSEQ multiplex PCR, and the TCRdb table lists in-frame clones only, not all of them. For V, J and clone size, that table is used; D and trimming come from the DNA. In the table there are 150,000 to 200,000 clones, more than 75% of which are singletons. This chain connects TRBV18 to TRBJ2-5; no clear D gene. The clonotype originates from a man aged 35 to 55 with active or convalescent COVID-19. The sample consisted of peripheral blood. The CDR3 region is CASSPPGLLETQYF. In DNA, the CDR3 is TGTGCCAGCTCACCACCCGGGTTACTAGAGACCCAGTACTTC.